The 15 T cell receptor beta chains given below trace back to one sample, sequenced in a study of blood T cell repertoires in COVID-19. Profiling relied on immunoSEQ multiplex PCR, and the TCRdb table lists in-frame clones only, not all of them. The sample has 110,000 to 150,000 clones; roughly four fifths are singletons. The sequenced sample was peripheral blood. The receptors derive from a woman older than 75 in a cohort sampled during active or convalescent COVID-19.

This clone was observed once. The chain is built from TRBV27 and TRBJ2-7, with TRBD1 matching over 10 bases. The CDR3 has 16 residues. V was pared by 2 bases and J by 7 bases, with 11 bases of the junction left unmatched. Germline CDR1 and CDR2: MNHEY and SMNVEV (reference sequence). The CDR3 coding sequence is TGTGCCAGCAGTTTAGAGAGACAGGGGGCGAAGGAAGAGCAGTACGTC. Residues: CASSLERQGAKEEQYV.

The chain combines TRBV20-1 with TRBJ1-2, with D possibly TRBD1 on 5 matching bases. This CDR3 spans 11 amino acids. Germline loops: CDR1 DFQATT, CDR2 SNEGSKA (reference sequence). V was pared by 3 bases and J by 8 bases, with 10 bases between. CDR3 sequence: CSASRGEGYTF. CDR3 sequence (DNA): TGCAGTGCTAGCCGGGGGGAGGGCTACACCTTC.

The rearrangement links TRBV29-1 to TRBJ1-1, with no clear D. The CDR3 length is 14 residues. V dropped 0 bases and J dropped 5 bases, with 13 bases sitting between them. CDR1 is SQVTM and CDR2 is ANQGSEA in the germline V gene. The CDR3 region has the DNA TGCAGCGTTGAAGATGTTGGTGTGAGGACTGAAGCTTTCTTT. This encodes CSVEDVGVRTEAFF. The full variable domain, its missing parts supplied by reference TRBV29-1 and TRBJ1-1, is SAVISQKPSRDICQRGTSLTIQCQVDSQVTMMFWYRQQPGQSLTLIATANQGSEATYESGFVIDKFPISRPNLTFSTLTVSNMSPEDSSIYLCSVEDVGVRTEAFFGQGTRLTVV.

The chain carries TRBV28 and TRBJ2-7, with 8 bases fitting TRBD2. The CDR3 runs 15 residues. The germline V gene has CDR1 MDHEN and CDR2 SYDVKM. V was clipped by 6 bases and J by 3 bases; unmatched bases: 10. CDR3 in amino acids: CASSHGGAEVYEQYV. CDR3 coding DNA: TGTGCCAGCAGCCACGGGGGGGCCGAAGTCTACGAGCAGTACGTC.

The rearrangement joins TRBV3-1 (or the pseudogene TRBV3-2) to TRBJ2-1, with 14 nucleotides matching TRBD2. The CDR3 has 16 amino acids. V shed 4 bases, J shed 4 bases, and the junction held 3 bases outside the gene matches. Germline V lookup: CDR1 LGHDT, CDR2 YNNKEL (reference sequence). DNA of the CDR3: TGTGCCAGCAGCCCCCGACTAGCGGGGGGGTACAATGAGCAGTTCTTC. Its translation is CASSPRLAGGYNEQFF.

This clone has just a few counts. The chain couples TRBV29-1 to TRBJ2-7, with D possibly matching TRBD2 (7 bases). In germline, CDR1 is SQVTM, CDR2 ANQGSEA. V gave up 7 bases and J gave up 2 bases, with 12 bases separating them. The CDR3 contains 12 residues. The CDR3 is CSGRGGTYEQYF. For the CDR3, the DNA is TGCAGCGGAAGGGGGGGAACCTACGAGCAGTACTTC.

This chain connects TRBV28 to TRBJ2-7; 11 bases align to TRBD2. The J segment lost 7 bases and the V segment lost 3 bases, leaving 8 bases of the junction unmatched. The length of the CDR3 is 15 residues. Germline CDR1 and CDR2: MDHEN and SYDVKM. The CDR3 bases are TGTGCCAGCAGTTTGGGTAGCGGGGGGGCGGCAGAGCAGTACGTC. Translating it yields CASSLGSGGAAEQYV.

The chain carries TRBV6-5 and TRBJ2-5, with 10 bases lining up with TRBD1. The CDR3 covers 16 residues. Trimming at V came to 3 bases and at J to 3 bases, leaving 7 bases not matched to a gene. Germline V gene data show CDR1 as MNHEY and CDR2 as SVGAGI. The CDR3 nucleotides are TGTGCCAGCAGTTATTTCAGGACAGGGGGAGAAGAGACCCAGTACTTC. It is translated as CASSYFRTGGEETQYF.

Written as DNA, the CDR3 is TGTGCCAGCAGCGAGGGTGTCGATCAGCCCCAGCATTTT. Its translation: CASSEGVDQPQHF. J is TRBJ1-5 and V is TRBV12-3 or TRBV12-4; the D is unclear. The CDR3 extends over 13 amino acids. Trimming cost V 6 bases and J 5 bases, with 11 bases left between them.

The J gene is TRBJ2-5, the V gene TRBV6-6, with a possible D match to TRBD1 (5 bases). Between the trimmed V and J ends, which lost 2 bases and 4 bases, there was a span of 14 bases. CDR3 length: 15 amino acids. Germline V gene sequence: CDR1 MNHNY, CDR2 SVGAGI (reference sequence). The CDR3 loop is CASSYEGAFGETQYF. The CDR3 DNA is TGTGCCAGCAGTTACGAAGGGGCTTTCGGAGAGACCCAGTACTTC.

This clone appeared once. V gene TRBV6-6 combines with J gene TRBJ1-2, with a tentative D call TRBD1 (6 bases). Germline lookup yields CDR1 MNHNY and CDR2 SVGAGI (reference sequence). The CDR3 length is 16 residues. The germline V and J ends were trimmed by 6 bases and 4 bases, with 21 bases remaining between them. CDR3 region: CASSPEMTGRFYGYTF. The CDR3 DNA reads as TGTGCCAGCAGCCCCGAAATGACAGGTCGATTCTATGGCTACACCTTC.

This chain links TRBV6-5 with TRBJ1-2, with D perhaps matching TRBD1 (5 bases). CDR1 and CDR2 (germline): MNHEY, SVGAGI. Trimming shortened V by 5 bases and J by 3 bases, and 16 bases separated the two germline ends. The CDR3 is 15 residues long. CDR3 sequence reads: CASSRGASIDYGYTF. DNA of the CDR3: TGTGCCAGCAGTCGCGGGGCAAGTATCGACTATGGCTACACCTTC.

The chain couples TRBV7-3 to TRBJ2-5; weak D call: TRBD2 (7 bases). The CDR3 extends over 14 amino acids. The V end lost 5 bases, the J end lost 4 bases, and 14 bases lay between the germline ends. Germline loops: CDR1 SGHTA, CDR2 FQGTGA. The CDR3: CASSRTGGLETQYF. The CDR3, as DNA: TGTGCCAGCAGCCGAACGGGGGGCCTAGAGACCCAGTACTTC.

The V gene is TRBV7-2, the J gene TRBJ1-3; D is possibly TRBD1 (5 bases). The CDR3 is 14 residues long. Trimming removed 1 base from V and 3 bases from J, with 7 bases in between. Germline V gene sequence: CDR1 SGHTA, CDR2 FQGNSA. The CDR3 reads CASSLGGVGNTIYF. The CDR3 region has the DNA TGTGCCAGCAGCTTAGGGGGGGTTGGAAACACCATATATTTT.

The V gene is TRBV4-1, the J gene TRBJ1-3; D remains unclear. V lost 4 bases to trimming and J lost 0 bases, with 13 bases between them. In germline, CDR1 is MGHRA, CDR2 YSYEKL. The CDR3 totals 16 residues. The CDR3 sequence: CASSPRGIYSGNTIYF. CDR3 in DNA: TGCGCCAGCAGCCCCCGCGGAATATACTCTGGAAACACCATATATTTT.